These 32 T cell receptor beta chains came from one sample sequenced in a study of CD8+ T cells in alopecia areata. The authors extracted RNA and reverse transcribed it into cDNA as the sequencing template. The assay was immunoSEQ multiplex PCR, and TCRdb's table has in-frame clones only and misses some. The sample shows around 100,000 clones, no singletons; the ten largest hold about 20%. Sequencing input: lesional skin. These receptors all stem from a C3H/HeJ mouse with alopecia areata. This strain's MHC haplotype is H2-k.

In the case of this clone: The gene symbols are mouse symbols. The CDR3 end falls 4 residues outside the read, so it is completed with the germline J gene. The chain has TRBV13-3 and TRBJ2-7; 9 nucleotides match TRBD2. This CDR3 contains 15 residues. V was pared by 2 bases and J by 3 bases, with 6 bases of the junction left unmatched. The germline gives CDR1 NNHDY, CDR2 SYVADS. The CDR3 loop is CASSDNSGGGYEQYF. The DNA read from the CDR3 is TGTGCCAGCAGTGACAACTCTGGGGGGGGCTAT.

Note on this clone: Germline and genes: mouse. The CDR3 goes on 4 residues after the read ends, and that part is filled in from the germline J gene. The J gene is TRBJ2-3, the V gene TRBV13-3, with D possibly matching TRBD2 (5 bases). Germline values: CDR1 NNHDY, CDR2 SYVADS. The V and J ends lost 1 base and 1 base respectively, with 13 bases between them. This CDR3 is built from 16 residues. The CDR3 spells CASSDLGREGAETLYF. The sequenced part of the CDR3 DNA is TGTGCCAGCAGTGATTTGGGGAGGGAAGGTGCAGAA.

This clone was found a few times. Gene names are the mouse ones. The sequence runs out 4 residues before the end of the CDR3; the remainder is reconstructed from the germline J gene. The chain uses TRBV1 and TRBJ2-1, with 8 nucleotides matching TRBD1. V shed 5 bases, J shed 5 bases, and the junction held 11 bases outside the gene matches. Germline loops: CDR1 NSQYPW, CDR2 LRSPGD (reference sequence). This CDR3 is 16 amino acids long. Partial CDR3 DNA: TGCACCTGCAGTACCCGGACAGGGAAGGTGGATGCT. Amino acids: CTCSTRTGKVDA. The whole CDR3 protein reads CTCSTRTGKVDAEQFF.

Regarding this clone: DNA and listed protein disagree at residue 11, so the protein shown here was translated from the DNA. Germline and genes here are mouse. Read data end 3 residues before the CDR3 end; the end is taken from the germline J gene. The chain carries TRBV12-2 and TRBJ1-3; the D is unclear. The ends were cut back, 3 bases at V and 0 bases at J, with 8 bases in the middle. Germline V CDR1 and CDR2: SGHLS, HYDKME. This CDR3 is 14 amino acids long. The sequenced part of the CDR3 DNA is TGTGCCAGCTCTTTCAGCGATTCTGGAAATACG. Translated, it gives CASSFSDSGNT. The CDR3 in its entirety is CASSFSDSGNTLYF.

About this clone: Gene names refer to mouse genes. The CDR3 end is not reached by the read, which stops 4 residues before it; the germline J gene fills it in. The gene calls are TRBV1 and TRBJ2-7; the match to TRBD2 covers 10 bases. CDR1 is NSQYPW and CDR2 is LRSPGD in the germline V gene (reference sequence). The CDR3 is 15 amino acids. The CDR3 DNA, read in part, is TGCACCTGCAGTGCCACCGCGGACTGGGGGTAT. As protein: CTCSATADWGY. The full CDR3 protein reads CTCSATADWGYEQYF.

This clone has more than one count but fewer than ten. The gene names here belong to mouse. The CDR3 end is not reached by the read, which stops 4 residues before it; the germline J gene fills it in. The chain employs TRBV1 and TRBJ2-3, with D perhaps matching TRBD2 (6 bases). CDR3 size: 16 residues. V was trimmed by 2 bases and J by 0 bases, leaving 12 bases between them. The germline V gene has CDR1 NSQYPW and CDR2 LRSPGD (reference sequence). This CDR3 is CTCSASGTPSAETLYF. Incomplete CDR3 DNA: TGCACCTGCAGTGCATCCGGGACTCCTAGTGCAGAA.

A word on this clone: The genes are named according to mouse. The CDR3 region is CASSGQGAVNQDTQYF. The part of the CDR3 DNA that was read is TGTGCCAGCAGTGGACAGGGGGCGGTTAACCAAGAC. The chain uses TRBV13-3 and TRBJ2-5; 10 bases are a match to TRBD1. Sequencing ends 4 residues short of the CDR3 end; the germline J gene provides the rest. V dropped 3 bases and J dropped 0; count of bases not matched to a gene: 4. The germline gives CDR1 NNHDY, CDR2 SYVADS. The CDR3 is made up of 16 amino acids.

This clone was observed a handful of times. The gene names given are mouse names. Sequencing ends 4 residues short of the CDR3 end; the germline J gene provides the rest. The chain links TRBV13-3 to TRBJ1-1; a weak D match, TRBD1 (5 bases). The CDR3 totals 15 residues. V was clipped by 1 base and J by 0 bases, with 10 bases between them. The germline V gene encodes CDR1 NNHDY and CDR2 SYVADS. The DNA read from the CDR3 is TGTGCCAGCAGTGATATGCAGGGAACAAACACA. Translated, it gives CASSDMQGTNT. The full CDR3 is CASSDMQGTNTEVFF.

Points on this clone: The gene names here belong to mouse. Sequencing ends 4 residues short of the CDR3 end; the germline J gene provides the rest. This chain connects TRBV13-3 to TRBJ2-5, with 11 bases lining up with TRBD2. V lost 2 bases to trimming and J lost 3 bases; unmatched junction nucleotides: 5. The CDR3 runs to 16 residues. CDR1 is NNHDY, CDR2 SYVADS, per germline. The part of the CDR3 DNA that was read is TGTGCCAGCAGTGAAGAACTGGGGGGGCGACAAGAC. Translated: CASSEELGGRQD. In full, the CDR3 is CASSEELGGRQDTQYF.

To note about this clone: Germline and genes here are mouse. The read ends 4 residues shy of where the CDR3 ends; the end is completed using the germline J gene. The chain recombines TRBV1 with TRBJ2-2; TRBD2 matches at 10 bases. In germline, CDR1 is NSQYPW, CDR2 LRSPGD (reference sequence). The V gene end was trimmed by 0 bases and the J gene end by 5 bases; junction bases not matched to a gene: 3. The CDR3 is made up of 16 amino acids. The CDR3 sequence is CTCSADLGGRTGQLYF. The covered CDR3 bases are TGCACCTGCAGTGCAGATCTGGGGGGGCGGACCGGG.

This clone was seen many times. The gene names here belong to mouse. With the read ending 4 residues before the CDR3 end, the germline J gene is used to fill in that end. This rearrangement joins TRBV17 to TRBJ2-5; TRBD1 is a possible D gene (6 bases). The CDR3 runs 12 residues. CDR1 and CDR2 from the germline V gene are MNHDT and YYDKIL. CDR3 residues: CASSSRGDTQYF. The DNA read from the CDR3 is TGTGCTAGCAGTAGCAGGGGAGAC.

This clone has more than one count but fewer than ten. Gene names are the mouse ones. The read halts 4 residues ahead of the CDR3 end, with the missing end drawn from the germline J gene. The chain recombines TRBV13-3 with TRBJ2-7, with a possible D match to TRBD2 (7 bases). The CDR3 has 16 residues. The germline V gene has CDR1 NNHDY and CDR2 SYVADS. CDR3 protein: CASSDATGGEGYEQYF. CDR3 bases read: TGTGCCAGCAGTGATGCGACGGGGGGCGAAGGTTAT.

This clone occurred a few times. Gene names are the mouse ones. Partial CDR3 DNA: TGTGCCAGCAGTGGTGGGGAGGGCGACACA. Translation: CASSGGEGDT. From start to end, the CDR3 is CASSGGEGDTEVFF. The chain has TRBV13-3 and TRBJ1-1; the D is unclear. The read stops 4 residues short of the end of the CDR3; the missing end is completed from the germline J gene. The germline V gene encodes CDR1 NNHDY and CDR2 SYVADS. This CDR3 is built from 14 residues. Trimming pared 3 bases from V and 3 bases from J, leaving 12 bases between.

This clone has just a few counts. Gene names and germline refer to mouse. Read sequence stops 4 residues before the CDR3 end, and the germline J gene provides the missing end. The rearrangement links TRBV13-1 to TRBJ1-1; 11 bases agree with TRBD1. The CDR3 contains 16 residues. V was clipped by 0 bases and J by 3 bases; unmatched bases: 4. Germline lookup yields CDR1 NSHNY and CDR2 SYGAGN. The CDR3 here is CASSDAGTGGHTEVFF. The covered CDR3 bases are TGTGCCAGCAGTGATGCAGGGACAGGGGGACACACA.

As to this clone: Gene names refer to mouse genes. CDR3 region: CASSDWGAQDTQYF. The CDR3 DNA, read in part, is TGTGCAAGCAGCGACTGGGGGGCGCAAGAC. V and J are TRBV16 and TRBJ2-5; 10 bases are shared with TRBD2. The sequenced fragment ends 4 residues before the CDR3 boundary, so the rest is inferred from the germline J gene. The CDR3 length is 14 residues. Germline V lookup: CDR1 SGHSA, CDR2 FRNQAP. The ends lost 5 bases at V and 3 bases at J; junction bases unmatched: 2.

This clone was seen a handful of times. The protein listed by TCRdb differs at residue 13 from the translated DNA, so the DNA translation is shown. Each gene name is a mouse one. The sequenced fragment ends 3 residues before the CDR3 boundary, so the rest is inferred from the germline J gene. The chain carries TRBV13-3 and TRBJ1-3; D might be TRBD1 (6 bases). V was trimmed by 2 bases and J by 0 bases, leaving 12 bases between them. The CDR3 is 16 amino acids. The germline V gene encodes CDR1 NNHDY and CDR2 SYVADS. CDR3 DNA, as far as it was read: TGTGCCAGCAGTGAACGGACAGAAAATTCTGGAAATACG. Its translation: CASSERTENSGNT. The whole CDR3 sequence reads CASSERTENSGNTLYF.

This clone was observed a few times. All gene names here are mouse names. Read data end 4 residues before the CDR3 end; the end is taken from the germline J gene. This CDR3 is also generated by other DNA sequences in the sample. The V and J genes are TRBV12-1 and TRBJ1-2, with D perhaps TRBD1 (5 bases). The germline V gene encodes CDR1 SGHSN and CDR2 HYEKVE. V shed 1 base and J shed 1 base, with 6 bases lying between them. The CDR3 totals 13 residues. The CDR3 sequence is CASSLGGNSDYTF. The sequenced CDR3 bases are TGTGCCAGCTCTCTGGGGGGAAACTCC.

This clone was seen more than once but under ten times. The genes are named according to mouse. The DNA ends 4 residues before the CDR3 does, and the rest of the CDR3 is filled in from the germline J gene. The genes are TRBV13-3 and TRBJ1-2; D unresolved. Germline CDR1 and CDR2: NNHDY and SYVADS. V dropped 2 bases and J dropped 0 bases, with 8 bases sitting between them. The length of the CDR3 is 14 residues. The CDR3: CASSDRTTNSDYTF. CDR3 DNA (partial): TGTGCCAGCAGTGACAGGACTACAAACTCC.

The sample holds a few counts of this clone. Mouse gene names apply. The read gets to within 4 residues of the CDR3 end, and the germline J gene fills in the rest. The rearrangement uses TRBV5 and TRBJ2-2, with 7 positions matching TRBD2. The germline CDR1 and CDR2 sequences are LGHNA and YNLKQL (reference sequence). CDR3 size: 14 residues. Unmatched junction bases numbered 0, after V lost 0 bases and J lost 5 bases. This chain's CDR3 is CASSQDGGTGQLYF. The covered CDR3 bases are TGTGCCAGCAGCCAAGATGGGGGGACCGGG.

Worth noting for this clone: Gene names and germline refer to mouse. The CDR3 goes on 4 residues after the read ends, and that part is filled in from the germline J gene. J is TRBJ2-3 and V is TRBV13-3, with 8 bases matching TRBD2. The CDR3 covers 16 residues. Germline trimming cut 3 bases from V and 2 bases from J; bases unmatched to any gene: 8. Germline CDR1 NNHDY, CDR2 SYVADS. The CDR3 DNA, read in part, is TGTGCCAGCAGTGTAGGGGGGGGGCGCGATGCAGAA. It specifies CASSVGGGRDAE. The complete CDR3 protein is CASSVGGGRDAETLYF.

This clone was counted between two and nine times. The listed genes are named as in mouse. The read falls 4 residues short of the CDR3 end, and the missing part is taken from the germline J gene. This sequence joins TRBV16 and TRBJ2-7; TRBD2 matches at 11 bases. The CDR3 is 14 amino acids. Losses at the gene ends were 4 bases for V and 3 bases for J; bases not matched to a gene: 2. Germline lookup yields CDR1 SGHSA and CDR2 FRNQAP. CDR3 loop: CASSSTGGDYEQYF. The part of the CDR3 DNA that was read is TGTGCAAGCAGCTCGACTGGGGGGGACTAT.

Regarding this clone: Mouse names are used for the genes. The read stops 4 residues short of the end of the CDR3; the missing end is completed from the germline J gene. This rearrangement joins TRBV29 to TRBJ1-1, with 7 bases matching TRBD1. This CDR3 comprises 11 residues. Germline CDR1 and CDR2: MSHET and SYDVDS. The sequenced part of the CDR3 DNA is TGTGCTAGCAGACAGGGGAGA. Translation gives CASRQGR. The whole CDR3 protein reads CASRQGREVFF.

This clone was counted a few times. All gene names here are mouse names. Read data end 4 residues before the CDR3 end; the end is taken from the germline J gene. V gene TRBV5 combines with J gene TRBJ2-5; tentatively, D is TRBD2 (5 bases). Germline V gives CDR1 LGHNA, CDR2 YNLKQL (reference sequence). V lost 0 bases and J 0 bases, leaving 10 bases between the germline ends. The CDR3 consists of 16 residues. CDR3 bases read: TGTGCCAGCAGCCAAGATAGGCCTGGGAACCAAGAC. Its protein product is CASSQDRPGNQD. The entire CDR3 protein is CASSQDRPGNQDTQYF.

The table lists this clone with many counts. The germline and genes are mouse ones. The DNA ends 4 residues before the CDR3 does, and the rest of the CDR3 is filled in from the germline J gene. The chain recombines TRBV13-3 with TRBJ2-1; 7 bases match TRBD2. CDR1 and CDR2 from the germline V gene are NNHDY and SYVADS. Trimming cost V 4 bases and J 2 bases; bases outside gene matches: 3. The CDR3 totals 14 residues. The covered CDR3 bases are TGTGCCAGCAGTCCCACTGGGGACTATGCT. Translation gives CASSPTGDYA. The complete CDR3 reads CASSPTGDYAEQFF.

This clone was recorded at least ten times. Gene names refer to mouse genes. CDR3 in amino acids: CASSDKTGGTETLYF. The DNA read from the CDR3 is TGTGCCAGCAGTGATAAGACTGGGGGGACAGAA. The chain uses TRBV13-3 and TRBJ2-3; 10 nucleotides line up with TRBD2. The read ends 4 residues before the CDR3 terminus; that terminus is restored from the germline J gene. The germline gives CDR1 NNHDY, CDR2 SYVADS. V lost 1 base to trimming and J lost 4 bases; unmatched junction nucleotides: 3. CDR3 length: 15 amino acids.

This clone was counted many times. The listed genes are named as in mouse. The read terminates 4 residues before the CDR3 end, so the remaining end is supplied by the germline J gene. The J gene is TRBJ2-7, the V gene TRBV13-3; possible D gene TRBD1, 5 bases. CDR3 length: 14 amino acids. CDR1 and CDR2 from the germline V gene are NNHDY and SYVADS. Deletions cut 6 bases from V and 0 bases from J, with 13 bases between. Partial CDR3 DNA: TGTGCCAGCACGGACATACCCAGCTCCTAT. It encodes CASTDIPSSY. The whole CDR3 is CASTDIPSSYEQYF.

This clone has a handful of counts. Gene names are mouse gene names. The read terminates 4 residues before the CDR3 end, so the remaining end is supplied by the germline J gene. V and J are TRBV19 and TRBJ2-3, with TRBD2 matching over 11 bases. Germline CDR1 is FNHDT and CDR2 is SITEND (reference sequence). This CDR3 comprises 16 residues. The trim removed 4 bases at V and 2 bases at J, leaving 6 bases unmatched. CDR3 region: CASSPGLGGLAETLYF. The part of the CDR3 DNA that was read is TGTGCCAGCAGTCCCGGACTGGGGGGACTTGCAGAA.

This clone was found a few times. Here the gene names and germline are mouse. The DNA ends 4 residues before the CDR3 does, and the rest of the CDR3 is filled in from the germline J gene. The chain employs TRBV19 and TRBJ2-5, with 7 bases matching TRBD2. Germline values: CDR1 FNHDT, CDR2 SITEND (reference sequence). The CDR3 extends over 13 amino acids. The part of the CDR3 DNA that was read is TGTGCCAGCAGTATGGACTGGAAGGAC. It codes for CASSMDWKD. The complete CDR3 protein is CASSMDWKDTQYF. Looking up the rest from reference TRBV19 and TRBJ2-5 gives the full variable domain: GGIITQTPKFLIGQEGQKLTLKCQQNFNHDTMYWYRQDSGKGLRLIYYSITENDLQKGDLSEGYDASREKKSSFSLTVTSAQKNEMAVFLCASSMDWKDTQYFGPGTRLLVL.

There are a few counts of this clone. Gene names denote mouse genes. The CDR3 end lies 4 residues beyond the end of the read and is filled in from the germline J gene. This rearrangement joins TRBV13-3 to TRBJ2-7; 7 bases match TRBD1. The CDR3 spans 13 residues. Germline CDR1 is NNHDY and CDR2 is SYVADS. The ends lost 6 bases at V and 0 bases at J; junction bases unmatched: 3. CDR3 residues: CASKRQGSYEQYF. The part of the CDR3 DNA that was read is TGTGCCAGCAAAAGACAGGGCTCCTAT.

A word on this clone: Gene names are mouse gene names. The observed sequence ends 4 residues before the CDR3 terminus, with the missing tail filled in from the germline J gene. This sequence joins TRBV13-3 and TRBJ2-5; TRBD1 might be the D (6 bases). Germline CDR1 and CDR2: NNHDY and SYVADS. The CDR3 length is 13 residues. The sequenced part of the CDR3 DNA is TGTGCCAGCAGTTACAGGGTGCGAGAC. Translation gives CASSYRVRD. The entire CDR3 reads CASSYRVRDTQYF.

Notes on this clone: These gene names are mouse names. Read sequence stops 4 residues before the CDR3 end, and the germline J gene provides the missing end. The V gene is TRBV13-1, the J gene TRBJ2-1; 8 bases agree with TRBD1. The CDR3 has 14 amino acids. The trim removed 3 bases at V and 4 bases at J, leaving 3 bases unmatched. Germline loops: CDR1 NSHNY, CDR2 SYGAGN. The DNA read from the CDR3 is TGTGCCAGCAGTGGCAGGGGGCATTATGCT. It yields the protein CASSGRGHYA. The full CDR3 protein is CASSGRGHYAEQFF.

Concerning this clone: Gene names follow the mouse nomenclature. The CDR3 end is not reached by the read, which stops 4 residues before it; the germline J gene fills it in. The chain is built from TRBV1 and TRBJ1-4; D may be TRBD1 (5 bases). This CDR3 contains 15 residues. Trimming left V 3 bases short and J 1 base short, with 9 bases between. Germline V gene data show CDR1 as NSQYPW and CDR2 as LRSPGD (reference sequence). The DNA read from the CDR3 is TGCACCTGCAGTGCGCGGACACCTTCCAACGAA. This encodes CTCSARTPSNE. The whole CDR3 sequence reads CTCSARTPSNERLFF.